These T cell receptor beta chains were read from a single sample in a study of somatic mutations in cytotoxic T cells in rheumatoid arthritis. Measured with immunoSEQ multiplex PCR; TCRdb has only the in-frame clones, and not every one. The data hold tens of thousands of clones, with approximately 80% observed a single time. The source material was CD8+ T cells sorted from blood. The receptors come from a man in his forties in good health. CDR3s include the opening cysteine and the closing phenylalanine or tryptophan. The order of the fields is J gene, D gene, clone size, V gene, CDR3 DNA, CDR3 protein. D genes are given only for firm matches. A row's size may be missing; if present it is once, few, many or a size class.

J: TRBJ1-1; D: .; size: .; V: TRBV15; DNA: TGTGCCACCAGCAGACCCCCCGGGTCCTTGAACACTGAAGCTTTCTTT; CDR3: CATSRPPGSLNTEAFF
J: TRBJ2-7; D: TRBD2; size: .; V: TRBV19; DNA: TGTGCCAGTAGTACCGGGACTAGCGGGTTCTACGAGCAGTACTTC; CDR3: CASSTGTSGFYEQYF
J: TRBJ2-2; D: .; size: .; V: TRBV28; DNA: TGTGCCACTGCCGAGGGGCCAAACACCGGGGAGCTGTTTTTT; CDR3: CATAEGPNTGELFF
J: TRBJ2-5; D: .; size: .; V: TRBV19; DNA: TGTGCCAGTAGTATTGGGATTTGGGAGACCCAGTACTTC; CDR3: CASSIGIWETQYF
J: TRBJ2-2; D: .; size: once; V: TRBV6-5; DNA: TGTGCCAGCAGTTACTCGCGGAGTCCTAAGGGCGGGGAGCTGTTTTTT; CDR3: CASSYSRSPKGGELFF
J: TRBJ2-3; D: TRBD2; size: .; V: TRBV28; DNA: TGTGCCAGCAGTTTAGGGGACAGCGGGAGGGCCACAGATACGCAGTATTTT; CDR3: CASSLGDSGRATDTQYF
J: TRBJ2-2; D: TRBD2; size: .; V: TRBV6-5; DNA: TGTGCCGGCGGGAGGACCACCGGGGAGCTGTTTTTT; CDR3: CAGGRTTGELFF
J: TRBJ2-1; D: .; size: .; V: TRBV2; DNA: TGTGCCAGCAATCCTTTGCACAATGAGCAGTTCTTC; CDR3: CASNPLHNEQFF
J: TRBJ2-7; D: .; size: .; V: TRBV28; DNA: TGTGCCAGCAGAGTGGCTTACGAGCAGTACTTC; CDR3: CASRVAYEQYF
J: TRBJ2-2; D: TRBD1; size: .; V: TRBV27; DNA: TGTGCCAGCACCACCGGGACAGGGAGGGCCGGGGAGCTGTTTTTT; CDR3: CASTTGTGRAGELFF